The TCR beta chain under discussion was sequenced for a study of T-cell memory formation after mild COVID-19 (dated by TCRdb to the early 2020s). Turning to the overall study: TCR sequence clusters from the two donors were found to be largely donor specific. Two young, previously healthy adult volunteers, one female and one male, were included in the cohort. In a couple of donors, T-cell clones that expanded and contracted after mild COVID-19 were followed by sequencing TCRalpha and TCRbeta repertoires longitudinally.

This clonotype was seen only a few times. The antigen this receptor binds is unknown. Base qualities are missing; no much larger clone stands one base away. The CDR3 spans 12 residues, from the cysteine through the phenylalanine. The kept DNA is CDR3 alone, 36 bases in frame from the first base. The germline V gene (reference sequence) gives CDR1 as LGHDT and CDR2 as YNNKEL. Trimming costs V 1 base and J 8 bases, and their ends lie 6 bases apart. Instrument used: Illumina NovaSeq 6000. TCRalpha and TCRbeta cDNA libraries were built by 5'RACE with constant-segment primers, adding sample barcodes and unique molecular identifiers. RNA was extracted from every sample with Trizol reagent. The libraries were amplified in two PCR steps, and the second step added a second sample barcode and Illumina TruSeq adapters. Libraries were sequenced on an Illumina NovaSeq with 2 x 150 bp paired-end reads. In the authors' own workflow: Reads were demultiplexed and collapsed into UMI-guided consensus sequences with migec v1.2.7. Using mixcr v2.1.11, UMI consensuses were aligned to TRA and TRB V and J templates and then assembled into clonotypes. A clonotype was counted as expanded or contracted only if both edgeR and NoisET called the change significant, with noise models trained on biological replicates. edgeR calls used a false discovery rate-adjusted p below 0.01 and a log2 fold-change threshold of 1. As an exploratory analysis of dynamics, max-normalized trajectories of the 1000 most abundant clonotypes were examined with PCA combined with hierarchical clustering. Separately sequenced CD4+ and CD8+ repertoires were used to assign a CD4 or CD8 phenotype to each responding clone. In TCRdb, the public reads were trimmed at Q25 with fastp and aligned with MiXCR, with productive beta chains retained. Each entry merges the rows of one CDR3 protein and shows their most common DNA and genes. TCRdb, not the original authors, processed these V and J calls. The sample profile shows around 250,000 distinct CDR3 sequences; approximately 9% of them were found once. The ten largest clones add up to approximately 20% of the sample.

What the work shows at the level of the full study, not this receptor alone: Some responding clones were detected in pre-infection memory, which suggested that pre-existing cross-reactive memory T cells had joined the SARS-CoV-2 response. Balanced CD4/CD8 phenotypes were observed for clones contracting from day 15 to 85, whereas a bias towards CD4+ was observed for a second wave of clones expanding from day 15 to 37. Contracting CD4+ clones appeared mostly in the CM and EM memory subsets, whereas CD8+ clones were enriched in EMRA. SARS-CoV-2 specificity was not confirmed for the second-wave clones peaking on day 37. Only a couple of mild cases were covered by the study, and larger cohorts that include severe cases with pre-infection samples were considered necessary.

Ficoll-Paque density gradient centrifugation was used to isolate PBMCs. The source material was PBMCs or a T cell subset sorted from them (not recorded which). The rearranged chain carries TRBV3-1 and TRBJ2-1; the D segment cannot be called with confidence. This clonotype originated in a man aged 18 to 29 who had mild COVID-19 (a few samples of this study predate the infection). The sample titles of this study are shuffled in the database, so cell type and time point are left out; the donor was told from shared clones. The CDR3 amino acid sequence is: CASSQVSHEQFF. The sequenced DNA: TGTGCCAGCAGCCAAGTGAGCCATGAGCAGTTCTTC.